Listed below are T cell receptor beta chains from one sample, sequenced in a study of CD8 T cells in Susac syndrome. TCRdb analysed the immunoSEQ multiplex PCR reads with MiXCR anew, one entry per CDR3 protein. The sample has 150,000 to 200,000 distinct CDR3 sequences, approximately 94% seen once; the top ten hold approximately 0.12%. The sample was CD4+ T cells from PBMCs. These TCRs come from a human donor with Susac syndrome. Both conserved end residues are part of each CDR3. Each record gives: clone size, J gene, CDR3 length, D gene, V gene, CDR3 protein, CDR3 DNA. A D gene is named only where the DNA matches it firmly. Size tells how often a clone was seen (once, few, many) or the class of an expanded clone, and some rows leave it out.

>-|TRBJ2-7|16|-|TRBV6-2/TRBV6-3
CASSSEEAGHFDEQYF
TGTGCCAGCAGTTCGGAGGAGGCGGGCCACTTTGACGAGCAGTACTTC
>-|TRBJ2-3|15|TRBD2|TRBV28
CASSPVAGRTDTQYF
TGTGCCAGCAGCCCGGTAGCGGGGCGCACAGATACGCAGTATTTT
>-|TRBJ2-4|15|-|TRBV20-1
CSASLAVVGKNIQYF
TGCAGTGCTAGTCTGGCCGTGGTTGGCAAAAACATTCAGTACTTC
>once|TRBJ2-1|13|TRBD1|TRBV20-1
CSATGGADNEQFF
TGCAGTGCTACAGGGGGCGCGGACAATGAGCAGTTCTTC
>-|TRBJ1-1|11|-|TRBV28
CASGVGPEAFF
TGTGCCAGCGGGGTTGGGCCGGAAGCTTTCTTT
>-|TRBJ2-3|14|-|TRBV28
CAAQDGGSTDTQYF
TGTGCCGCTCAAGACGGAGGCAGCACAGATACGCAGTATTTT
>-|TRBJ2-1|14|TRBD1|TRBV12-3/TRBV12-4
CASSLKGTVNEQFF
TGTGCCAGCAGTTTAAAAGGGACAGTCAATGAGCAGTTCTTC
>-|TRBJ1-2|17|TRBD1|TRBV6-1
CASTADSGDRAIWGYTF
TGTGCCAGCACCGCCGATTCCGGAGACAGGGCAATTTGGGGCTACACCTTC
>once|TRBJ1-5|15|TRBD1|TRBV7-9
CASSETGGEGQPQHF
TGTGCCAGCAGCGAAACAGGGGGCGAGGGTCAGCCCCAGCATTTT
>-|TRBJ2-5|15|-|TRBV5-1
CASSSQGTSQGTQYF
TGCGCCAGCAGCTCACAGGGTACCTCACAAGGGACCCAGTACTTC
>few|TRBJ2-3|11|-|TRBV19
CASRLSDTQYF
TGTGCCAGTAGGCTCTCGGATACGCAGTATTTT
>-|TRBJ1-4|15|TRBD1|TRBV4-3
CASSQKDRAREKLFF
TGCGCCAGCAGCCAGAAGGACAGGGCCCGGGAAAAACTGTTTTTT
>-|TRBJ1-5|16|-|TRBV7-2
CASSLESGRYNQPQHF
TGTGCCAGCAGCTTAGAATCGGGCAGATACAATCAGCCCCAGCATTTT
>-|TRBJ2-1|13|-|TRBV13
CASSLRSLYEQFF
TGTGCCAGCAGCCTCCGTTCTCTCTATGAGCAGTTCTTC
>-|TRBJ2-5|13|-|TRBV12-3/TRBV12-4
CASSLYSRETQYF
TGTGCCAGCAGTTTATACAGTCGAGAGACCCAGTACTTC
>-|TRBJ2-5|14|-|TRBV4-1
CASSQTQGSGAQYF
TGCGCCAGCAGCCAAACGCAGGGGTCGGGGGCCCAGTACTTC
>-|TRBJ2-5|16|TRBD2|TRBV5-1
CASSRSSGGLQETQYF
TGCGCCAGCAGCCGATCTAGCGGGGGCCTCCAAGAGACCCAGTACTTC
>once|TRBJ2-5|14|-|TRBV5-1
CASSLSAGQETQYF
TGCGCCAGCAGCTTGTCGGCAGGCCAAGAGACCCAGTACTTC
>-|TRBJ2-7|17|-|TRBV14
CASSHAGVGGATYEQYF
TGTGCCAGCAGCCACGCCGGAGTAGGGGGGGCGACCTACGAGCAGTACTTC
>-|TRBJ1-5|17|-|TRBV28
CASSSQNPGVGNQPQHF
TGTGCCAGCAGTTCACAAAACCCAGGAGTCGGGAATCAGCCCCAGCATTTT
>-|TRBJ1-5|14|TRBD1|TRBV12-3/TRBV12-4
CASSRDSEGQPQHF
TGTGCCAGCAGTCGGGACAGCGAAGGTCAGCCCCAGCATTTT
>-|TRBJ1-1|14|-|TRBV28
CASSLTNQNTEAFF
TGTGCCAGCAGTTTAACGAACCAGAACACTGAAGCTTTCTTT
>-|TRBJ1-4|13|-|TRBV15
CATSRDRVGKLFF
TGTGCCACCAGCAGAGATCGGGTTGGAAAACTGTTTTTT